These T cell receptor beta chains were read from a single sample in a study of CD8 T cells in ankylosing spondylitis. Via MiXCR, TCRdb re-called the 5' RACE reads, giving one row per CDR3 protein. The top ten clones hold around 7% of a sample with about 540,000 distinct CDR3 sequences, more than 9.5% of them seen once. The source material was blood, either unsorted or a sorted T cell fraction (not recorded which). These receptors all stem from a male donor with ankylosing spondylitis. Each CDR3 is given with its conserved first and last residue. A D gene is named only where the DNA matches it firmly. The size entry is marked missing in some rows and otherwise reads once, few, many or a size class.

j_gene: TRBJ2-2; abundance: -; v_gene: TRBV24-1; d_gene: TRBD1; CDR3nt: TGTGCCACCAGTGACCCCCGGGACAGGGAGGGAAACACCGGGGAGCTGTTTTTT; CDR3aa: CATSDPRDREGNTGELFF
j_gene: TRBJ1-1; abundance: few; v_gene: TRBV20-1; d_gene: -; CDR3nt: TGCAGTGCTAGGAAACAGTTCAACACTGAAGCTTTCTTT; CDR3aa: CSARKQFNTEAFF
j_gene: TRBJ2-5; abundance: many; v_gene: TRBV20-1; d_gene: -; CDR3nt: TGCAGTGCTAGAGATCAGGGTCAAGAGACCCAGTACTTC; CDR3aa: CSARDQGQETQYF
j_gene: TRBJ2-1; abundance: few; v_gene: TRBV27; d_gene: -; CDR3nt: TGTGCCAGCAGTTGGGAGGGGGTTTACAATGAGCAGTTCTTC; CDR3aa: CASSWEGVYNEQFF
j_gene: TRBJ1-5; abundance: many; v_gene: TRBV3-1; d_gene: -; CDR3nt: TGTGCCGCCGGCCGGGGAGGTGATCAGCCCCAGCATTTT; CDR3aa: CAAGRGGDQPQHF
j_gene: TRBJ2-7; abundance: few; v_gene: TRBV20-1; d_gene: TRBD2; CDR3nt: TGCAGTGCGACAACTAGCGCCTCCTACGAGCAGTACTTC; CDR3aa: CSATTSASYEQYF
j_gene: TRBJ1-5; abundance: many; v_gene: TRBV11-2; d_gene: -; CDR3nt: TGTGCCAGCAGCATTACCAGCAATCAGCCCCAGCATTTT; CDR3aa: CASSITSNQPQHF
j_gene: TRBJ2-3; abundance: many; v_gene: TRBV10-3; d_gene: -; CDR3nt: TGTGCCATCAGTGAGTCCAGAGTGGGGGCTTCCACAGATACGCAGTATTTT; CDR3aa: CAISESRVGASTDTQYF
j_gene: TRBJ2-1; abundance: few; v_gene: TRBV4-1; d_gene: TRBD2; CDR3nt: TGCGCCAGCAGCCCTCGGTACCCCACTAGCGGGAGATATGAGCAGTTCTTC; CDR3aa: CASSPRYPTSGRYEQFF
j_gene: TRBJ2-1; abundance: few; v_gene: TRBV7-9; d_gene: -; CDR3nt: TGTGCCCCCAGCCCGACCGCCGAGAATGAGCAGTTCTTC; CDR3aa: CAPSPTAENEQFF
j_gene: TRBJ1-1; abundance: many; v_gene: TRBV25-1; d_gene: -; CDR3nt: TGTGCCAGCAGAGCCGGAGCCACTGAAGCTTTCTTT; CDR3aa: CASRAGATEAFF
j_gene: TRBJ2-4; abundance: -; v_gene: TRBV4-1; d_gene: TRBD2; CDR3nt: TGCGCCAGCAGCCAAGATCGGAGGGCCGGGGGGAACATTCAGTACTTC; CDR3aa: CASSQDRRAGGNIQYF
j_gene: TRBJ1-5; abundance: many; v_gene: TRBV10-3; d_gene: -; CDR3nt: TGTGCCAGCCGGGGGGAAGGGTTCAGCAATCAGCCCCAGCATTTT; CDR3aa: CASRGEGFSNQPQHF
j_gene: TRBJ2-5; abundance: -; v_gene: TRBV7-2; d_gene: -; CDR3nt: TGTGCCAACAGCTCTAACAGGGACCAAGAGACCCAGTACTTC; CDR3aa: CANSSNRDQETQYF
j_gene: TRBJ2-3; abundance: -; v_gene: TRBV24-1; d_gene: -; CDR3nt: TGTGCCACCAGTGAGGGATCTAGCACAGATACGCAGTATTTT; CDR3aa: CATSEGSSTDTQYF
j_gene: TRBJ2-1; abundance: -; v_gene: TRBV4-1; d_gene: TRBD2; CDR3nt: TGCGCCAGCAGCCAAACCGGGACAGGGACTAGCGGGAGGAATGAGCAGTTCTTC; CDR3aa: CASSQTGTGTSGRNEQFF
j_gene: TRBJ1-6; abundance: few; v_gene: TRBV11-3; d_gene: -; CDR3nt: TGTGCCAGCAGCAGGGGGGCCGGAGGGGGTTCACCCCTCCACTTT; CDR3aa: CASSRGAGGGSPLHF
j_gene: TRBJ2-2; abundance: -; v_gene: TRBV10-3; d_gene: -; CDR3nt: TGTGCCATCACGAGTACAGAGAACACCGGGGAGCTGTTTTTT; CDR3aa: CAITSTENTGELFF
j_gene: TRBJ1-2; abundance: few; v_gene: TRBV5-5; d_gene: -; CDR3nt: TGTGCCAGCAGCTCCTCACAGGGCCGTTTGGGCTACACCTTC; CDR3aa: CASSSSQGRLGYTF
j_gene: TRBJ2-1; abundance: -; v_gene: TRBV5-1; d_gene: -; CDR3nt: TGCGCCAGCAGCCCTGGTGGACTGGGCAATGAGCAGTTCTTC; CDR3aa: CASSPGGLGNEQFF
j_gene: TRBJ1-1; abundance: few; v_gene: TRBV5-1; d_gene: -; CDR3nt: TGCGCCAGCGGCCAGGGGTCTGAAGCTTTCTTT; CDR3aa: CASGQGSEAFF
j_gene: TRBJ2-1; abundance: -; v_gene: TRBV4-2; d_gene: -; CDR3nt: TGTGCCAGCAGCCAAGAGGGGGCTTCGGGTGAGCAGTTCTTC; CDR3aa: CASSQEGASGEQFF
j_gene: TRBJ2-1; abundance: few; v_gene: TRBV5-1; d_gene: -; CDR3nt: TGCGCCAGCAGCCAGGGACCCAGCCCCCATGAGCAGTTCTTC; CDR3aa: CASSQGPSPHEQFF
j_gene: TRBJ2-1; abundance: many; v_gene: TRBV24-1; d_gene: -; CDR3nt: TGTGCCACCAGTAGGAACGCGGGACTGGTGAATGAGCAGTTCTTC; CDR3aa: CATSRNAGLVNEQFF